This T cell receptor beta chain was retrieved from a study of T-cell reconstitution after alpha-beta-depleted transplantation in children. For TCRbeta, the library was prepared with unique molecular identifiers. Using its own MiXCR run on the PCR reads, TCRdb lists one record per CDR3 protein. The repertoire holds about 610,000 distinct CDR3 sequences, with roughly a tenth as singletons. The CDR3 extends over 15 amino acids. The V end lost 0 bases, the J end lost 3 bases, and 12 bases lay between the germline ends. CDR1 is SGDLS, CDR2 YYNGEE, per germline. In its sample, this clonotype was seen a few times.

The sample here was PBMCs from the stem cell graft donor, taken from the stem cell graft. V usage is TRBV9 and J usage is TRBJ1-1; D possibly corresponds to TRBD1 (5 bases). The receptor was derived from a human donor who donated a stem cell graft to a child with acute myeloid leukemia. The CDR3 DNA sequence: TGTGCCAGCAGCGTAGCTGTAGGAGGGGACACTGAAGCTTTCTTT. As protein: CASSVAVGGDTEAFF.